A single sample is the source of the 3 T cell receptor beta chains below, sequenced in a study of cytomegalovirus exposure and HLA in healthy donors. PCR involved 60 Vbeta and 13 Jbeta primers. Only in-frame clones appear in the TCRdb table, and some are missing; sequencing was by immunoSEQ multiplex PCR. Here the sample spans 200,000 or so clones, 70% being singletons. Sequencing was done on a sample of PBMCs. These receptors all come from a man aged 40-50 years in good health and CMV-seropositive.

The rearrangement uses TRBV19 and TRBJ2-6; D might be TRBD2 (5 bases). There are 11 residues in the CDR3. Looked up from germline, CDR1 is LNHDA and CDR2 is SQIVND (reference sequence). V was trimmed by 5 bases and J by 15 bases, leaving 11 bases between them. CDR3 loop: CASSWAGGLTF. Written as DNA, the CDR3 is TGTGCCAGTAGTTGGGCGGGCGGCCTGACTTTC.

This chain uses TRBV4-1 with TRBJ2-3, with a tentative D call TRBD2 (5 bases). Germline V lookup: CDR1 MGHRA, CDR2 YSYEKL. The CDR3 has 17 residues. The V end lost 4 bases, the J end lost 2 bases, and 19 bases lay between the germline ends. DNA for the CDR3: TGCGCCAGCAGCCGCCCCGGGATGACACCCGACACAGATACGCAGTATTTT. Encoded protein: CASSRPGMTPDTDTQYF.

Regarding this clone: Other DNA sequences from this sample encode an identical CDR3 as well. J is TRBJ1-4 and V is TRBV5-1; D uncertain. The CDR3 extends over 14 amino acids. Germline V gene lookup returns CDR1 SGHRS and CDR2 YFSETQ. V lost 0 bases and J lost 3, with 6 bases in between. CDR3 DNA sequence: TGCGCCAGCAGCTTGGCAGGCGCTAATGAAAAACTGTTTTTT. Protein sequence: CASSLAGANEKLFF. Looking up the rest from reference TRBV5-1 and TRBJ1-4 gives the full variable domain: KAGVTQTPRYLIKTRGQQVTLSCSPISGHRSVSWYQQTPGQGLQFLFEYFSETQRNKGNFPGRFSGRQFSNSRSEMNVSTLELGDSALYLCASSLAGANEKLFFGSGTQLSVL.